This is a list of T cell receptor beta chains from one sample in a study of T cells expressing NK-cell markers. TCRdb reprocessed the 5' RACE reads; each CDR3 protein has one entry and no DNA is given. The specimen's table records 150,000 to 200,000 distinct CDR3 sequences. Sequencing was done on a sample of blood T cells: a sorted CD56 or NKG2C T cell subset, CD4+ or CD8+ T cells, or bulk PBMC T cells (not recorded which). These receptors all stem from a man aged 18-70 years in good health. CDR3s include the opening cysteine and the closing phenylalanine or tryptophan. The order of the fields is J gene, V gene, CDR3 protein.

>TRBJ2-3|TRBV10-2
CASSDSGALDTQYF
>TRBJ2-3|TRBV29-1
CSAETGSTDTQYF
>TRBJ2-3|TRBV28
CASRPLAGGRTDTQYF
>TRBJ2-5|TRBV2
CASYGPAGGETQYF
>TRBJ1-4|TRBV2
CASSEGFNEKLFF
>TRBJ2-3|TRBV5-4
CASSLEQGSDTQYF
>TRBJ1-2|TRBV29-1
CSVEDRSAVRTRDGYTF
>TRBJ1-2|TRBV19
CASSIDRGLDGYTF
>TRBJ2-1|TRBV28
CASSLFATGQKFF
>TRBJ2-5|TRBV7-8
CASSRDAYQETQYF